This T cell receptor (beta chain) was recorded in a study of blood T cell repertoires in COVID-19. The length of the CDR3 is 15 residues. V shed 4 bases and J 5 bases; nucleotides not matched to a gene: 10. Germline lookup yields CDR1 SGHRS and CDR2 YFSETQ. Libraries were prepared by immunoSEQ multiplex PCR; TCRdb keeps only in-frame clonotypes and omits some of them. The data show 190,000 or so clones, roughly nine tenths seen once. The chain combines TRBV5-1 with TRBJ1-2; 8 bases align to TRBD1. This clonotype was sampled from a woman aged 25-40 years with active or convalescent COVID-19. The sample taken for sequencing was peripheral blood. This CDR3 is CASSPRTGTGYGYTF. The DNA for the CDR3 is TGCGCCAGCAGCCCGAGAACCGGGACAGGATATGGCTACACCTTC.